This record concerns one T cell receptor beta chain sequence. The target antigen is unknown. The primer mix had 60 Vbeta and 13 Jbeta primers. Profiling relied on immunoSEQ multiplex PCR, and the TCRdb table lists in-frame clones only, not all of them. The sample shows about 200,000 clones, 82% of them seen only once. This specimen comes from a study of cytomegalovirus exposure and HLA in healthy donors. Findings and limits, study-wide: TCR beta sequences numbering around 15,000 were associated with HLA alleles at 0.05 false discovery rate in a later analysis.

Sequenced sample: PBMCs. The receptor was derived from a woman aged 45 to 65 in good health and CMV-seropositive.

The CDR3 reads CASSQEGRYNEQFF. DNA of the CDR3: TGCGCCAGCAGCCAAGAAGGGAGATACAATGAGCAGTTCTTC. The rearrangement joins TRBV4-1 to TRBJ2-1, with D perhaps TRBD2 (5 bases). V was clipped by 0 bases and J by 4 bases, with 7 bases between them. Germline CDR1 is MGHRA and CDR2 is YSYEKL. CDR3 length: 14 amino acids.